Sequencing of this T cell receptor (beta chain) was carried out in a study of identical twins. This clonotype occurred a few times. Its antigen is not identified. The study's findings and limits: Among beta out-of-frame sequences, excess sharing between twins appeared weaker. The study based its conclusions on cross-sectional statistical analysis and did not follow the same donors. Carriage of fewer insertions was seen in abundant cord blood beta clonotypes, whereas memory repertoires showed none.

Germline CDR1 and CDR2: DFQATT and SNEGSKA (reference sequence). The V gene end was trimmed by 0 bases and the J gene end by 7 bases; junction bases not matched to a gene: 11. The CDR3 has 17 residues. TCRdb used MiXCR to reprocess the 5' RACE reads, holding one entry per CDR3 protein. The table lists a few hundred thousand distinct CDR3 sequences, roughly 15% of them singletons. This sample was also put to use in a study of yellow fever vaccine responses in identical twins. That paper adds: Twins' vaccine T cell responses reportedly seemed partly convergent and partly personalized.

The clonotype comes from a woman between 18 and 29 years old in good health. The sample comprised CD4+ T cells sorted from blood. The V and J genes are TRBV20-1 and TRBJ2-1; TRBD2 matches 11 bases. The CDR3 DNA sequence: TGCAGTGCTAGAGATCTTGCTAGCGGGGGGCTTTTGAATGAGCAGTTCTTC. This translates into CSARDLASGGLLNEQFF.